One T cell receptor beta chain is described in this entry. This record belongs to a study of T cell changes during pregnancy in multiple sclerosis. V was shortened by 2 bases and J by 8 bases, with 21 bases between the two germline ends. Per germline, CDR1 SGHTA and CDR2 FQGNSA. This CDR3 spans 16 amino acids. Profiled with immunoSEQ multiplex PCR; TCRdb holds only in-frame clones, not every one. The sample includes around 85,000 clones, about 90% of them seen just once. The clonotype comes from a female donor in good health, serving as a control in a pregnancy study. Some clones in this sample may be carry-over from other donors' samples. The chain combines TRBV7-2 with TRBJ2-5; the D gene is possibly TRBD2 (6 bases). This material consisted of PBMCs, taken in the first trimester of pregnancy. CDR3 nucleotide sequence: TGTGCCAGCAGCTTAATGGTGTCTAGCGCCTTTGGTACCCAGTACTTC. This gives the protein CASSLMVSSAFGTQYF.